Sequencing of this T cell receptor (beta chain) was carried out in a study of blood T cell repertoires in COVID-19. Study in general: COVID-19 samples, acute and convalescent, were from the United States, Italy and Spain.

The CDR3 is 16 residues long. Germline V gives CDR1 LGHDT, CDR2 YNNKEL (reference sequence). The junction had 9 bases not matched to a gene; V was cut back by 1 base and J by 4 bases. Participant ages covered about 18 to 95 years across about 25 US areas. TCRdb's copy holds only in-frame clones and misses some; the assay was immunoSEQ multiplex PCR. The data show some 200,000 clones, just over 85% seen once. Material: PBMCs or T cells enriched from blood (not recorded which). The TCR originated in a woman aged 40 to 50 with acute COVID-19. This chain uses TRBV3-1 (or the pseudogene TRBV3-2) with TRBJ1-1; 7 nucleotides line up with TRBD1. The CDR3 region has the DNA TGTGCCAGCAGCCAAGGGATGACAGGGTGGAGCACTGAAGCTTTCTTT. It is translated as CASSQGMTGWSTEAFF.